This paragraph reports one T cell receptor (beta chain). Its antigen remains unknown. CD8+ and CD4+ blood T cells underwent TCR beta sequencing. This sample was taken from a study of CD8 T cells in Susac syndrome. Turning to the study itself: The Susac syndrome patients that were sequenced included about six with active disease and roughly 8 in remission.

Study-level findings and limits: CD4+ T cell repertoires in Susac syndrome lacked clonal expansion.

Random hexamers primed reverse transcription of about 0.45 to 1 ug RNA. MiXCR, applied by TCRdb to the immunoSEQ multiplex PCR reads, yields one record per CDR3 protein. The table lists tens of thousands of distinct CDR3 sequences, under 95% of them singletons. Germline lookup yields CDR1 SNHLY and CDR2 FYNNEI. The V end was cut by 1 base, the J end by 14 bases, with 9 bases between. The CDR3 consists of 11 residues. The sequenced sample consisted of CD4+ T cells from PBMCs. J is TRBJ2-1 and V is TRBV2, with D tentatively TRBD2 (5 bases). This receptor was obtained from a human donor with Susac syndrome. CDR3 region: CASSEERVEFF. CDR3 nucleotides: TGTGCCAGCAGTGAAGAGAGGGTGGAGTTCTTC.